The T cell receptor (beta chain) under discussion was sequenced for a study of identical twins. Study-wide results and caveats: Twins shared out-of-frame alpha sequences with excess low generation probability. Within monozygotic twins, out-of-frame TCR alpha sharing was underestimated by the models.

In regard to this clonotype: No antigen is known for it.

A universal primer site was added by template switching, and unique molecular identifiers were carried by the cDNA. Each CDR3 protein gets one entry after TCRdb re-called the 5' RACE reads with MiXCR. In the table there are approximately 530,000 distinct CDR3 sequences, approximately 20% of which are singletons. J gave up 6 bases and V 4 bases, and 10 bases lay outside the gene matches. Germline lookup yields CDR1 LGHDT and CDR2 YNNKEL (reference sequence). This CDR3 has 16 amino acids. The data were also submitted as part of a second study, on yellow fever vaccine responses in identical twins. According to that study: Reportedly, the T cell response mounted by twins to vaccine seemed partly convergent, partly personalized.

The specimen sequenced was CD4+ T cells sorted from blood. The V and J genes are TRBV3-1 and TRBJ2-2; the match to TRBD2 covers 8 bases. This sequence was found in a woman younger than 30 in good health. Here the CDR3 DNA reads TGTGCCAGCAGCCCGCGAGGGACTAGTGGGGCCGGGGAGCTGTTTTTT. It encodes CASSPRGTSGAGELFF.